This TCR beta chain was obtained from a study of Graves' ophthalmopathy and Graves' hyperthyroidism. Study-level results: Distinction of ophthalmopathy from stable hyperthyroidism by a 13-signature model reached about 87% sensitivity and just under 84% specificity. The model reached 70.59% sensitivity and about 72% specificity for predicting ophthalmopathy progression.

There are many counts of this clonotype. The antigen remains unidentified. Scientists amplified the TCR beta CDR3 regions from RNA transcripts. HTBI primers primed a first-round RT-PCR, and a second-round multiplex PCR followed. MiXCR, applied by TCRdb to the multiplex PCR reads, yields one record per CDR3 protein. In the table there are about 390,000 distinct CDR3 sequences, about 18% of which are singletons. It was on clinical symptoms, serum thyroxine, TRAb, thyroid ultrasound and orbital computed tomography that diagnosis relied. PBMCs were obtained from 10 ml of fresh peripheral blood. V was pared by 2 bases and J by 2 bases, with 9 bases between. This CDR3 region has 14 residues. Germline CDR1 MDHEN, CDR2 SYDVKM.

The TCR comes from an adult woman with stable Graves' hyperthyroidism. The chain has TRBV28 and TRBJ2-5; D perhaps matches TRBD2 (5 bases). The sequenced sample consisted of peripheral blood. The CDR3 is CASSLVSVQETQYF. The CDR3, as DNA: TGTGCCAGCAGTTTAGTTAGCGTACAAGAGACCCAGTACTTC.